A selection of T cell receptor beta chains follows, all from one sample in a study of blood T cell repertoires in COVID-19. This table comes from immunoSEQ multiplex PCR, and its TCRdb copy is limited to in-frame clones, with some not included. The data show some 120,000 clones, approximately 80% seen once. The specimen sequenced was peripheral blood. The source of these receptors is a man aged 35 to 55 with active or convalescent COVID-19. Both conserved end residues are part of each CDR3. The D gene is left open where the match is weak. A row's size may be missing; if present it is once, few, many or a size class.

TRBJ2-3,NA,TRBV5-8,NA,TGTGCCAGCAGCTTGATCTTCAGGGGAACAGATACGCAGTATTTT,CASSLIFRGTDTQYF
TRBJ1-5,NA,TRBV12-3/TRBV12-4,NA,TGTGCCAGCAGTTTTAGCGGCAATCAGCCCCAGCATTTT,CASSFSGNQPQHF
TRBJ2-2,NA,TRBV7-9,NA,TGTGCCAGCAGCTTCACGGTGAACACCGGGGAGCTGTTTTTT,CASSFTVNTGELFF
TRBJ2-5,NA,TRBV6-4,TRBD2,TGTGCCAGCAGTGAAGCTAGCGGGAGGACCCAGTACTTC,CASSEASGRTQYF
TRBJ2-5,few,TRBV29-1,TRBD1,TGCAGCGTTGAAATACAGGGGCAAGAGACCCAGTACTTC,CSVEIQGQETQYF
TRBJ1-1,NA,TRBV27,TRBD1,TGTGCCAGCAGCCAGGGACAGGGGGCGACAGGCAGCACTGAAGCTTTCTTT,CASSQGQGATGSTEAFF
TRBJ2-3,NA,TRBV6-5,TRBD2,TGTGCCAGCAGTTATTCTAGCGGGGGGACCACAGATACGCAGTATTTT,CASSYSSGGTTDTQYF
TRBJ2-4,once,TRBV9,TRBD1,TGTGCCAGCAGCGTAGATTTGGGGATCGCACAGGGGGACATTCAGTACTTC,CASSVDLGIAQGDIQYF
TRBJ1-1,NA,TRBV27,TRBD1,TGTGCCAGCAGTTTAGTTGGGGACAGTCCGATCTGGGCTTTCTTT,CASSLVGDSPIWAFF
TRBJ1-6,NA,TRBV5-5,NA,TGTGCCAGCAGTCGATGGACAGATAATTCACCCCTCCACTTT,CASSRWTDNSPLHF
TRBJ2-1,NA,TRBV3-1/TRBV3-2,TRBD2,TGTGCCAGCAGCCAAGAGCGGGGGGGCCTGGGGAATGAGCAGTTCTTC,CASSQERGGLGNEQFF
TRBJ1-5,NA,TRBV19,NA,TGTGCCACCATGGAGCTTTATAGCAATCAGCCCCAGCATTTT,CATMELYSNQPQHF
TRBJ1-1,NA,TRBV19,NA,TGTGCCAGTAGCTTAACAGGGAATACTGAAGCTTTCTTT,CASSLTGNTEAFF
TRBJ1-6,NA,TRBV5-1,TRBD1,TGCGCCAGCAGCTCGGACAGGGAAGTCTATAATTCACCCCTCCACTTT,CASSSDREVYNSPLHF
TRBJ1-2,NA,TRBV6-2/TRBV6-3,NA,TGTGCCAGCAGTTACATCCAGGTTCTGAACGGCTACACCTTC,CASSYIQVLNGYTF
TRBJ1-6,NA,TRBV6-5,NA,TGTGCCAGCAGTTACAACAGCCTGACAACTTCACCCCTCCACTTT,CASSYNSLTTSPLHF
TRBJ1-1,NA,TRBV27,NA,TGTGCCAGCAGTTTCTCCTCAGGGAGGACTGAAGCTTTCTTT,CASSFSSGRTEAFF
TRBJ1-1,NA,TRBV3-1/TRBV3-2,TRBD1,TGTGCCAGCAGCCAGGGACAGGGTATTACTGAAGCTTTCTTT,CASSQGQGITEAFF
TRBJ1-6,few,TRBV27,TRBD1,TGTGCCAGCAGTTTATCGGGGCAGGGGGGAACCTATAATTCACCCCTCCACTTT,CASSLSGQGGTYNSPLHF
TRBJ2-1,NA,TRBV19,NA,TGTGCCAGTAGTATAGGCCGGGAGCAGTTCTTC,CASSIGREQFF
TRBJ2-6,NA,TRBV5-1,TRBD1,TGCGCCAGCAGCACGACAGGGTTTGGGGCCAACGTCCTGACTTTC,CASSTTGFGANVLTF
TRBJ1-2,NA,TRBV18,TRBD1,TGTGCCAGCTCGGCCCTCGGGACAGACTATGGCTACACCTTC,CASSALGTDYGYTF
TRBJ1-4,NA,TRBV9,TRBD1,TGTGCCAGCAGCCCCGGGACAGGGGTGCCTAATGAAAAACTGTTTTTT,CASSPGTGVPNEKLFF
TRBJ1-1,NA,TRBV18,TRBD1,TGTGCCAGCTCATCGGGACAGCTATATACGGCTTTCTTT,CASSSGQLYTAFF
TRBJ2-5,NA,TRBV11-2,TRBD2,TGTGCCAGCAGCGGTAGCGGGAGCGAGACCCAGTACTTC,CASSGSGSETQYF
TRBJ2-3,NA,TRBV14,NA,TGTGCCAGCAGCCAAATGGCGGGAACTAGCACAGATACGCAGTATTTT,CASSQMAGTSTDTQYF
TRBJ1-1,few,TRBV11-2,NA,TGTGCCAGCAGCTTCCCTTCTTTGGCCATGAACACTGAAGCTTTCTTT,CASSFPSLAMNTEAFF
TRBJ2-7,NA,TRBV4-1,NA,TGCGCCAGCAGCCAAGGGGCCCCTGGCTACGAGCAGTACTTC,CASSQGAPGYEQYF
TRBJ1-2,few,TRBV2,TRBD1,TGTGCCAGCAGTGGGGACAGGGACGGCTACACCTTC,CASSGDRDGYTF
TRBJ1-3,NA,TRBV6-5,NA,TGTGCCAGCAACCCTGCGGGCGGTGGCACCATATATTTT,CASNPAGGGTIYF
TRBJ1-4,NA,TRBV7-8,NA,TGTGCCAGCAGCTTAGCCTCGGCGGGGTTAAAAAAACTGTTTTTT,CASSLASAGLKKLFF
TRBJ1-6,once,TRBV19,NA,TGTGCCAGTAGTATCCAGGGTAGTAATTCACCCCTCCACTTT,CASSIQGSNSPLHF
TRBJ1-5,NA,TRBV25-1,NA,TGTGCCAGCAGAGGACAGTTAAATCAGCCCCAGCATTTT,CASRGQLNQPQHF
TRBJ1-6,NA,TRBV9,TRBD1,TGTGCCAGCAGCGTAGAGGACAGGGAGAATTCACCCCTCCACTTT,CASSVEDRENSPLHF
TRBJ2-7,NA,TRBV6-5,TRBD2,TGTGCCAGCAGTTCACTAGCGGGGGCCTACGAGCAGTACTTC,CASSSLAGAYEQYF
TRBJ2-3,NA,TRBV11-3,NA,TGTGCCAGCAGCGCCCTCGGTGAGGGCCCAGATACGCAGTATTTT,CASSALGEGPDTQYF
TRBJ1-5,NA,TRBV12-3/TRBV12-4,NA,TGTGCCAGCAGTGCCAGGTCCAGCCAGCCCCAGCATTTT,CASSARSSQPQHF